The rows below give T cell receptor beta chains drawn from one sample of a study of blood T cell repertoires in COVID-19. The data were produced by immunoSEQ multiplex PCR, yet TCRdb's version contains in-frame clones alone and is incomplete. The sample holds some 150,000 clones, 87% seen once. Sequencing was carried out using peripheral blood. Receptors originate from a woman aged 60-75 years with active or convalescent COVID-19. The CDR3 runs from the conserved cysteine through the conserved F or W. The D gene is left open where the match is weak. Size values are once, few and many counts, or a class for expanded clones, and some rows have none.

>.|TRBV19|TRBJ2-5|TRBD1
TGTGCCAGTAGTAAGTGGGACAGAGGATCCCAAGAGACCCAGTACTTC
CASSKWDRGSQETQYF
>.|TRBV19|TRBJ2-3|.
TGTGCCAGTAGTTTTCAGGGTTCGGATACGCAGTATTTT
CASSFQGSDTQYF
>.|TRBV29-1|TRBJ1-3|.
TGCAGCGTTACAACAGGGACCTCTGGAAACACCATATATTTT
CSVTTGTSGNTIYF
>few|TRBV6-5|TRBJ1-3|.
TGTGCCAGCAGAAGTCAGGGGATCTCTGGAAACACCATATATTTT
CASRSQGISGNTIYF
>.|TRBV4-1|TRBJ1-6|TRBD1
TGCGCCAGCAGCCAAGTGGACAGGGGGCACATAGGGTCACCCCTCCACTTT
CASSQVDRGHIGSPLHF
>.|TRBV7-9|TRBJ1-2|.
TGTGCCAGCAGGGGGAGGAGTCACTATGGCTACACCTTC
CASRGRSHYGYTF
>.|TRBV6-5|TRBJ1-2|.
TGTGCCAGCAGTTACTTCGGGAATGGCTACACCTTC
CASSYFGNGYTF
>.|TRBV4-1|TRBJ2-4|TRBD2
TGCGCCAGCAGCCAAGAAAGAGCGGGGGGGCCTCTAGCCAAAAACATTCAGTACTTC
CASSQERAGGPLAKNIQYF
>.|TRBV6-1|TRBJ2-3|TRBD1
TGTGCCAGCAGCCGGACAGGGGGCGGCACAGATACGCAGTATTTT
CASSRTGGGTDTQYF
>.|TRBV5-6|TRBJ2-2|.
TGTGCCAGCAGCTCCGGGACTTCAGGGGGGTACACCGGGGAGCTGTTTTTT
CASSSGTSGGYTGELFF
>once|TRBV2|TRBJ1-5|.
TGTGCCAGCAAGACGGAGTATAGCAATCAGCCCCAGCATTTT
CASKTEYSNQPQHF
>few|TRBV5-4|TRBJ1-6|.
TGTGCCAGCAGCTTTGTGAACGGACTCTATAATTCACCCCTCCACTTT
CASSFVNGLYNSPLHF
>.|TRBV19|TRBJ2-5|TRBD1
TGTGCCAGTAGGGGACAGGGAGAAAGCCAAGAGACCCAGTACTTC
CASRGQGESQETQYF
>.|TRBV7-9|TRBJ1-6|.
TGTGCCAGCACCAACAACCTAAATTCACCCCTCCACTTT
CASTNNLNSPLHF
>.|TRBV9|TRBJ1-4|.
TGTGCCAGCAGCGTACTCCAGGATCCAGGAGAAAAACTGTTTTTT
CASSVLQDPGEKLFF
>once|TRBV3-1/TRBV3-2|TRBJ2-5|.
TGTGCCAGCAGCCTAGTACACGGAGCCCAGTACTTC
CASSLVHGAQYF
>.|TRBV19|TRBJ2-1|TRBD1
TGTGCCAGTAGGGACAGGGGAAACAATGAGCAGTTCTTC
CASRDRGNNEQFF
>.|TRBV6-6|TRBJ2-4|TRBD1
TGTGCCAGCAGTTACTGGACAGGGGAACCCAAAAACATTCAGTACTTC
CASSYWTGEPKNIQYF
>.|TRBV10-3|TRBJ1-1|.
TGTGCCATCAGTCCCCTGGACACCTCGAACACTGAAGCTTTCTTT
CAISPLDTSNTEAFF
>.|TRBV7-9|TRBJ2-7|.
TGTGCCAGCAGCTTAGACAGTTTCTACGAGCAGTACTTC
CASSLDSFYEQYF
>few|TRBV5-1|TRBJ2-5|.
TGCGCCAGCAGCTTCCAGGGTCGTTCCCAAGAGACCCAGTACTTC
CASSFQGRSQETQYF
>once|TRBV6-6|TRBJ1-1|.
TGTGCCAGCAGTTATGGGGAGAGGACTGAAGCTTTCTTT
CASSYGERTEAFF
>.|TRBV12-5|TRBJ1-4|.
TGTGCTAGTGGTTACCGGGATGATGAAGGTGAAAAACTGTTTTTT
CASGYRDDEGEKLFF
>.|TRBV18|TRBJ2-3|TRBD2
TGTGCCAGCTCACTCGAAAATTCGGGACTAGCAGGTGATACGCAGTATTTT
CASSLENSGLAGDTQYF
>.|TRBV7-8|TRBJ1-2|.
TGTGCCAGCAGCTTAGTTCGGGGTAACTATGGCTACACCTTC
CASSLVRGNYGYTF
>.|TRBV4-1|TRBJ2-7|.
TGCGCCAGCAGCCAAGGGGCATCAGGCTACGAGCAGTACTTC
CASSQGASGYEQYF
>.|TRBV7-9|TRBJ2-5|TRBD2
TGTGCCAGCAGCCCTTTCGGGGGGGGACAAGAGACCCAGTACTTC
CASSPFGGGQETQYF
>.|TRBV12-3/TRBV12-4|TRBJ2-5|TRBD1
TGTGCCAGCAGTCGGACAGGGGTAGAGACCCAGTACTTC
CASSRTGVETQYF
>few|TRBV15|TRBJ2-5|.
TGTGCCACCAGCAGAGCTCGGGGACTTGAAGAGACCCAGTACTTC
CATSRARGLEETQYF
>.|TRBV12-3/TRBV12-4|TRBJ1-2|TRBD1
TGTGCCAGCAGCCAGGGACAGGGGGCTGGCTACACCTTC
CASSQGQGAGYTF
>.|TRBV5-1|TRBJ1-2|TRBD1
TGCGCCAGCAGCTTGAACACAGGGGATAACTATGGCTACACCTTC
CASSLNTGDNYGYTF
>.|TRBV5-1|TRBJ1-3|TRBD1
TGCGCCAGCAGCCTTACAGGGGCCTCTGGAAACACCATATATTTT
CASSLTGASGNTIYF